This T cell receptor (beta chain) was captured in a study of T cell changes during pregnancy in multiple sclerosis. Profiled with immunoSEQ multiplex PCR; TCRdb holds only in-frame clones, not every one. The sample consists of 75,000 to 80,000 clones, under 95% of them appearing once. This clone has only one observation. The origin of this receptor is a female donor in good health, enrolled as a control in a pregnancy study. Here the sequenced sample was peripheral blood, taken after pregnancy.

CDR3 protein: CASTPSGGSMNTEAFF. CDR3 sequence (DNA): TGTGCCAGTACGCCTTCGGGGGGTTCAATGAACACTGAAGCTTTCTTT. The V gene is TRBV27, the J gene TRBJ1-1; D perhaps matches TRBD1 (5 bases). CDR3 length: 16 amino acids. With 9 bases removed from V and 0 bases from J, the gap between germline ends came to 20 bases. Germline V gives CDR1 MNHEY, CDR2 SMNVEV (reference sequence).